This T cell receptor beta chain was observed in a study of cytomegalovirus exposure and HLA in healthy donors. The study's findings and limits: Most of the TCR beta V segments (in an earlier analysis) were productive either about 87% or about 30% of the time. Later analysis showed most CMV-associated TCR beta chains appearing HLA-restricted.

As regards this clone: Its antigen is as yet unknown.

V was shortened by 6 bases and J by 5 bases, with 14 bases between the two germline ends. CDR1 is SGHVS, CDR2 FNYEAQ, per germline. The CDR3 is 13 residues long. 13 Jbeta primers and 60 Vbeta primers were used for the PCR. Assay used: immunoSEQ multiplex PCR; TCRdb lists only in-frame clones, some missing. The table has over 140,000 clones, around 82% seen once. Sequencing used PBMCs. The V gene is TRBV7-6, the J gene TRBJ2-7, with D possibly matching TRBD2 (5 bases). This TCR was sampled from a man aged 45 to 65 in good health and CMV-seronegative. The CDR3 DNA follows: TGTGCCAGCAGTCATACTAGTCCCCACGAGCAGTACTTC. Protein sequence: CASSHTSPHEQYF.